This TCR beta chain was identified in a study of T cell repertoires in aging, cancer and after chemotherapy (dated by TCRdb to 2018 to 2020). A note on the overall study: Six donor age groups were covered, ranging from 30 or younger up to 70 or older, and each group contained at least three individuals. In total, the full dataset held 8.9 million or so TCR reads. Healthy donor control TCR repertoires were recorded over several months to years and showed clear clonal overlap across re-sampling. To look at immunoaging and at how T cells reconstitute after chemotherapy, the study profiled TCR beta repertoires in peripheral blood from both healthy donors and cancer patients. Alongside 95 to 100 healthy donors serving as a reference group, the cohort included 218 cancer patients, of whom roughly 92 had hematological cancers and some 130 had solid cancers.

Genomic DNA extracted from peripheral blood, rather than sorted cells or RNA, was used as the source for amplification of TCR beta rearrangements. General conclusions and limits of the study: In both cancer cohorts, the median generation probability rose over the chemotherapy interval, which suggests that the repertoire was reconstituted through rebound thymic output. In healthy donors, the drop in TCR diversity with age came mainly from a loss of richness, whereas in cancer patients a loss of evenness also played a part. It was noted by the authors that conclusions about immunological memory after chemotherapy cannot be drawn from the repertoire data. Compared with age-matched healthy donors, untreated patients with either hematological or solid cancers had significantly lower TCR diversity in the blood along with higher clonality.

Using a mixed TRB-A/B primer pool, multiplex touch-down PCR amplified rearranged TRB sequences covering the V, D and J segments. Illumina adapters and sample indices were added to the amplicons in two consecutive PCR reactions performed with Phusion HS II polymerase. Amplicons were gel-purified using the NucleoSpin Gel and PCR Clean-up kit and were subsequently checked with Qubit and an Agilent 2100 Bioanalyzer. Sequencing of the libraries was done on an Illumina MiSeq with paired-end, single-indexed 600-cycle runs. For the original study's pipeline: Processing of the TRB sequences was carried out with MiXCR versions 2.12 and 3.0.5. Each unique CDR3 nucleotide sequence was counted as one clone, and only productive sequences with at least two reads were retained. Repertoire metrics included Shannon diversity, evenness, clonality (one minus evenness), and alpha-parameterized diversity profiles from alpha 0 to 5. Generation probabilities of clones in paired pre- and post-chemotherapy samples were computed with the IGoR algorithm. TCRdb ran its own pipeline on the public reads, namely fastp trimming at Q25 and MiXCR clone calling, and kept in-frame beta chains. Duplicate CDR3 protein sequences are folded into a single record with the most common DNA and genes. The V and J calls come from TCRdb's annotation, not from the publication. The sample records several thousand distinct CDR3 sequences, approximately 31% of which are singletons. In total, the top ten clones hold approximately 6.3% of the sample.

The germline V gene supplies CDR1 SGHVS and CDR2 FNYEAQ. The CDR3 goes from the cysteine to the phenylalanine over 19 residues. CDR3 DNA only is kept here, 57 bases in frame from base 1. About this clonotype itself: It lacks a known antigen. No much larger clone exists at a distance of one base, and base qualities are not known.

What was sequenced was blood. The rearrangement combines TRBV7-6 with TRBJ2-7; D gene: possibly TRBD1, on 6 matching bases. The sequence was obtained from a human donor in good health. The base sequence is TGTGCTAGCTCCTTACTCCCGGGCAGGGGAAAACGCGCCTCCTACGAGCAGTACTTC. The resulting protein is CASSLLPGRGKRASYEQYF.